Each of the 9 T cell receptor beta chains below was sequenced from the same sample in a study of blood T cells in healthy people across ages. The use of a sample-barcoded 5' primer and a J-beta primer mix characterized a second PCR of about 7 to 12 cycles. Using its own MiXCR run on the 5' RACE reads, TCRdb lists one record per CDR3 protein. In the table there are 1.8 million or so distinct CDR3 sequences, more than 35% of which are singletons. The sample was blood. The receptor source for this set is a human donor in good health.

The CDR3 protein is CASSPWGRANEGYTF. The CDR3 coding sequence is TGTGCCAGCAGCCCATGGGGCAGGGCGAACGAGGGCTACACCTTC. The V call is TRBV7-2, the J call TRBJ1-2; D is perhaps TRBD1 (5 bases). Trimming cost V 5 bases and J 8 bases, with 21 bases left between them. The CDR3 has 15 residues. CDR1 is SGHTA, CDR2 FQGNSA, per germline.

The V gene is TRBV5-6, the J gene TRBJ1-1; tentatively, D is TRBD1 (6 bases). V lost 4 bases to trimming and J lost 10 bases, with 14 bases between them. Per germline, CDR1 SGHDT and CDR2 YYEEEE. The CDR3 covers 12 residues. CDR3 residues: CASSEQGRGAFF. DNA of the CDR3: TGTGCCAGCAGCGAACAGGGTCGTGGAGCTTTCTTT.

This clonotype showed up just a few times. CDR3 protein: CSGTGTGGSTEAFF. In DNA, the CDR3 is TGCAGCGGAACCGGGACAGGGGGGTCCACTGAAGCTTTCTTT. The J gene is TRBJ1-1, the V gene TRBV29-1; 11 bases line up with TRBD1. V gave up 7 bases and J gave up 4 bases; unmatched junction bases: 8. Germline V gene data show CDR1 as SQVTM and CDR2 as ANQGSEA. This CDR3 is built from 14 residues.

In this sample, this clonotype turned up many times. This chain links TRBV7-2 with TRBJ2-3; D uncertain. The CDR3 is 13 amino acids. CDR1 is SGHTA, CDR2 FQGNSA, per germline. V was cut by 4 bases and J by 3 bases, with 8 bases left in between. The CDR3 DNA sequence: TGTGCCAGCAGCTCCCGGCGGACAGATACGCAGTATTTT. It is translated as CASSSRRTDTQYF.

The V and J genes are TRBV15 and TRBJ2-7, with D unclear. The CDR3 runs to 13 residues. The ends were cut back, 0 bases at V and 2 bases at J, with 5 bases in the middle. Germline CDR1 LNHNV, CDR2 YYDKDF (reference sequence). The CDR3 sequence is CATSRDYPYEQYF. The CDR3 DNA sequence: TGTGCCACCAGCAGAGATTATCCCTACGAGCAGTACTTC.

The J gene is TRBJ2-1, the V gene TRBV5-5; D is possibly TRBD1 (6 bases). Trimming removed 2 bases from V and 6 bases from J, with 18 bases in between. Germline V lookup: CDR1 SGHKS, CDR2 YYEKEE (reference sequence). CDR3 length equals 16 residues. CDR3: CASSFLPGTSFNEQFF. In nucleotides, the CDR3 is TGTGCCAGCAGCTTCCTACCCGGGACATCGTTCAATGAGCAGTTCTTC.

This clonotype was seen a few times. CDR3: CSASGTVSSGYNEQFF. The DNA for the CDR3 is TGCAGTGCTAGCGGTACCGTAAGTTCAGGGTACAATGAGCAGTTCTTC. The chain has TRBV20-1 and TRBJ2-1; D is possibly TRBD1 (5 bases). The V end lost 3 bases, the J end lost 4 bases, and 19 bases lay between the germline ends. CDR3 length: 16 amino acids. Germline V gene lookup returns CDR1 DFQATT and CDR2 SNEGSKA (reference sequence).

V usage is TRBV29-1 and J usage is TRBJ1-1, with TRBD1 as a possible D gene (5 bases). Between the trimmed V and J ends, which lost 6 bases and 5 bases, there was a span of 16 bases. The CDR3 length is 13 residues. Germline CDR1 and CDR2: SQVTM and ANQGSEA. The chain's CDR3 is CSVINNGGTEAFF. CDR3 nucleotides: TGCAGCGTCATTAATAACGGGGGGACTGAAGCTTTCTTT.

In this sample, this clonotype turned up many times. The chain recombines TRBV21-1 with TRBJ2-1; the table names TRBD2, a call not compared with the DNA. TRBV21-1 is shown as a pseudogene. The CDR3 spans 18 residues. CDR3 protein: CASREKGGTSGGAGEQFF. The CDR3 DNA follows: TGTGCCAGCAGAGAAAAGGGAGGGACTAGCGGGGGGGCCGGTGAGCAGTTCTTC.